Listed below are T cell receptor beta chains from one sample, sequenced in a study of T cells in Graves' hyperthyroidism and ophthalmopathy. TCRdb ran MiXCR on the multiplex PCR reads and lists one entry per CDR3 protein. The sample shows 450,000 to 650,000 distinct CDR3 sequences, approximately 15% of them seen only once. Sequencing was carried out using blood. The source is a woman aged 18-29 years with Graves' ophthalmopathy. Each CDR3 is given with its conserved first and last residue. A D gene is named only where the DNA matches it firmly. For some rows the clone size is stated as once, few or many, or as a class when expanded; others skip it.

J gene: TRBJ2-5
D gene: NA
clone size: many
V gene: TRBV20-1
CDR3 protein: CSARSEGQQETQYF
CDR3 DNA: TGCAGTGCTAGATCGGAGGGACAGCAAGAGACCCAGTACTTC

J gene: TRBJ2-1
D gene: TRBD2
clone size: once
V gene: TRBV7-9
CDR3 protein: CATAWTSARNEQFF
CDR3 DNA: TGTGCCACCGCCTGGACTAGCGCGAGGAATGAGCAGTTCTTC

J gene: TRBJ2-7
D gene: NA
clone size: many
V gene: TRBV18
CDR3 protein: CASSPLSSRRGHEQYF
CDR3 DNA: TGTGCCAGCTCACCTTTAAGTAGCCGACGAGGACACGAGCAGTACTTC

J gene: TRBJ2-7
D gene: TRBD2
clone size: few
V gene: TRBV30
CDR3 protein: CAWSNGGRGYEQYF
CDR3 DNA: TGTGCCTGGAGTAACGGGGGGAGGGGCTACGAGCAGTACTTC

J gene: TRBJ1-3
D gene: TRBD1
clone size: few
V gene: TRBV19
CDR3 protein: CASSPSPTGSSGNTIYF
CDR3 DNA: TGTGCCAGTAGTCCCTCCCCGACAGGGTCGTCTGGAAACACCATATATTTT

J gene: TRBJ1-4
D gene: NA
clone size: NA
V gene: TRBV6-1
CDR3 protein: CASSKGLTAEKLFF
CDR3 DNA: TGTGCCAGCAGTAAGGGCTTGACGGCTGAAAAACTGTTTTTT

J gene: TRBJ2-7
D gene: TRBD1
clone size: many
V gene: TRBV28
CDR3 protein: CASSLRQGRYEQYF
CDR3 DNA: TGTGCCAGCAGTTTGCGACAGGGTCGCTACGAGCAGTACTTC

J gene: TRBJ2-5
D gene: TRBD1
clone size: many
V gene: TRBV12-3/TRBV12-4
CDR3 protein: CASTFDRGKETQYF
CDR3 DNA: TGTGCCAGCACCTTCGACAGGGGAAAAGAGACCCAGTACTTC

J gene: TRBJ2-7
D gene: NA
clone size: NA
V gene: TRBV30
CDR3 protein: CAWSVGADEQYF
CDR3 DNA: TGTGCCTGGAGTGTGGGGGCTGACGAGCAGTACTTC

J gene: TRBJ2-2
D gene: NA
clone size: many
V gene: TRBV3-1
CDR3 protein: CASSQDGFLAPTGELFF
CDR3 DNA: TGTGCCAGCAGCCAAGATGGTTTTCTAGCGCCCACCGGGGAGCTGTTTTTT

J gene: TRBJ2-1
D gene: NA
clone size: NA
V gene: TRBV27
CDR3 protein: CASSRRIDVVSYNEQFF
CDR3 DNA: TGTGCCAGCAGCCGCCGGATCGACGTCGTCTCCTACAATGAGCAGTTCTTC

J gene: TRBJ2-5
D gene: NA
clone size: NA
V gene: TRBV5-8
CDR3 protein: CASSQPPLETQYF
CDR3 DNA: TGTGCCAGCAGCCAACCCCCCCTAGAGACCCAGTACTTC

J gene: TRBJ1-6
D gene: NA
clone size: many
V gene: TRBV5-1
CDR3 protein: CASSRSNTASPLHF
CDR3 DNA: TGCGCCAGCAGCCGCTCTAACACGGCTTCACCCCTCCACTTT

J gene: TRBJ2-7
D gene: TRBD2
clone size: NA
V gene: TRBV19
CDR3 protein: CASSIGGLAGVWSSYEQYF
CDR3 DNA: TGTGCCAGTAGTATTGGGGGACTAGCGGGAGTGTGGAGCTCCTACGAGCAGTACTTC

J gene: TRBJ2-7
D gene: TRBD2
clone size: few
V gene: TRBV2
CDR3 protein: CASSSTSGAYEQYF
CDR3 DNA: TGTGCCAGCAGCTCCACTAGCGGGGCCTACGAGCAGTACTTC

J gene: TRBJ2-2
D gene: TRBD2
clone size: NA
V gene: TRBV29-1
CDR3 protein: CSVGGRENTGELFF
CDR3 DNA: TGCAGCGTTGGGGGGAGGGAAAACACCGGGGAGCTGTTTTTT

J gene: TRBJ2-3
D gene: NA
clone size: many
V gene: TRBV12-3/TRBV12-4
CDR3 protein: CASSLAPDTQYF
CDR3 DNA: TGTGCCAGCAGCCTCGCACCAGATACGCAGTATTTT

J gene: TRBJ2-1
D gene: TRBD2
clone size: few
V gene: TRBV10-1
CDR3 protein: CASSDLRLAEIAPYNEQFF
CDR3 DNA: TGCGCCAGCAGTGACCTACGACTAGCGGAGATAGCCCCCTACAATGAGCAGTTCTTC

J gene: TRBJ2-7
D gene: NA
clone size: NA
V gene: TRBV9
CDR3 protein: CASSEKGGSYEQYF
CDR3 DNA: TGTGCCAGCAGCGAGAAGGGAGGCTCCTACGAGCAGTACTTC

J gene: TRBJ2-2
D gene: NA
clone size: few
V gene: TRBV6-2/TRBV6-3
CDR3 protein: CASRSTTGRGHTGELFF
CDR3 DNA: TGTGCCAGCAGATCCACCACCGGGAGGGGGCACACCGGGGAGCTGTTTTTT

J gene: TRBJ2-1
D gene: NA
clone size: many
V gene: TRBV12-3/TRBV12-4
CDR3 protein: CASTPTAGSGEQFF
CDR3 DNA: TGTGCCAGCACCCCGACCGCAGGGTCTGGCGAGCAGTTCTTC

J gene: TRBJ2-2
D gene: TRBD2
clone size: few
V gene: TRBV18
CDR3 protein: CASSPLAEGTGELFF
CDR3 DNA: TGTGCCAGCTCACCCCTAGCGGAGGGGACCGGGGAGCTGTTTTTT

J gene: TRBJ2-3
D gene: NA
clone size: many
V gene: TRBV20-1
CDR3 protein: CSADQPSDTQYF
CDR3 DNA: TGCAGTGCCGATCAGCCCTCCGATACGCAGTATTTT

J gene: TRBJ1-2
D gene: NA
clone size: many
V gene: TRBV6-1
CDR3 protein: CASSASRAAANYGYTF
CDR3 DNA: TGTGCCAGCAGTGCCTCGAGGGCAGCTGCTAACTATGGCTACACCTTC

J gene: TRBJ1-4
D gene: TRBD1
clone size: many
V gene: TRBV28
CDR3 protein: CASSPPDREEKLFF
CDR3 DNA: TGTGCCAGCAGCCCACCCGACAGGGAGGAAAAACTGTTTTTT

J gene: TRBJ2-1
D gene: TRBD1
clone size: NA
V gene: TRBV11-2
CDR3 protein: CASSLEGTGPYNEQFF
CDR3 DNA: TGTGCCAGCAGCTTAGAAGGGACAGGACCCTACAATGAGCAGTTCTTC

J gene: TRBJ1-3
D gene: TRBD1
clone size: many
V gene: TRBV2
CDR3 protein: CASSLDRDGNTIYF
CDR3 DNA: TGTGCCAGCAGTCTGGACAGGGACGGAAACACCATATATTTT

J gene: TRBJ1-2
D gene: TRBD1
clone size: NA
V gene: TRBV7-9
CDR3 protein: CASSSRQGKNYGYTF
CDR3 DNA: TGTGCCAGCAGCTCCCGACAGGGAAAGAACTATGGCTACACCTTC

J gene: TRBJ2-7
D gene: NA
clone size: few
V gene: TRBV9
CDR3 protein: CASSVEHGEQYF
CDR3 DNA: TGTGCCAGCAGCGTAGAGCACGGCGAGCAGTACTTC

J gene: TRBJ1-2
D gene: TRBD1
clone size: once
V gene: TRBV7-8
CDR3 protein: CVISLGQGAGYGYTF
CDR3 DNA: TGTGTCATCAGCTTAGGGCAGGGGGCAGGCTATGGCTACACCTTC

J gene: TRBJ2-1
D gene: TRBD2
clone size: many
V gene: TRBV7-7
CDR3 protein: CASSMTAGADNEQFF
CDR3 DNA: TGTGCTAGCAGCATGACGGCGGGAGCCGACAATGAGCAGTTCTTC

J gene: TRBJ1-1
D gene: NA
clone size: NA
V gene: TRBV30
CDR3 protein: CAWCKKEDGILLRTEAFF
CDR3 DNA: TGTGCCTGGTGCAAGAAGGAGGACGGGATTCTTCTGAGGACTGAAGCTTTCTTT

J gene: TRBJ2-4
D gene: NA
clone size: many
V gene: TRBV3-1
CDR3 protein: CASSQDSGLLQYF
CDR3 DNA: TGTGCCAGCAGCCAAGACAGCGGTCTGCTTCAGTACTTC

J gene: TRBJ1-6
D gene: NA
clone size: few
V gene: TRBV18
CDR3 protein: CASSPGGHYNSPLHF
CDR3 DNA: TGTGCCAGCTCACCGGGGGGACATTATAATTCACCCCTCCACTTT

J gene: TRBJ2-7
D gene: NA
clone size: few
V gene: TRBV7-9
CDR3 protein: CASSTEPPGPYEQYF
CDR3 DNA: TGTGCCAGCAGCACGGAACCCCCAGGCCCCTACGAGCAGTACTTC

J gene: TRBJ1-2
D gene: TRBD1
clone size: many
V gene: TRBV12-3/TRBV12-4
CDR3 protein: CASSLGGQNYGYTF
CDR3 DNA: TGTGCCAGCAGTTTAGGGGGACAGAACTATGGCTACACCTTC

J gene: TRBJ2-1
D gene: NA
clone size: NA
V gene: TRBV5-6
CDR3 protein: CASSLRAGPSSYNEQFF
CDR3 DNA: TGTGCCAGCAGCTTGAGGGCGGGCCCTAGCTCCTACAATGAGCAGTTCTTC

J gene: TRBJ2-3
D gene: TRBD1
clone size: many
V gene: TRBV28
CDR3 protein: CASTLTGRTDTQYF
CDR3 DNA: TGTGCCAGCACCCTGACAGGGCGAACAGATACGCAGTATTTT

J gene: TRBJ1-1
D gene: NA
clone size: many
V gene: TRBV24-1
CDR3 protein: CAPLRRGNTEAFF
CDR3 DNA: TGTGCCCCCTTGAGGAGGGGGAACACTGAAGCTTTCTTT

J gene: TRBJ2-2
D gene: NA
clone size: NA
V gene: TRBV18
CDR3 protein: CASSKEEGLNTGELFF
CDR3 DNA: TGTGCCAGCTCAAAAGAGGAGGGACTGAACACCGGGGAGCTGTTTTTT